This entry describes one T cell receptor beta chain. Its antigen is unknown. The sample contains more than one DNA sequence encoding this CDR3. V was pared by 3 bases and J by 3 bases, with 2 bases of the junction left unmatched. In germline, CDR1 is KGHSH, CDR2 LQKENI. This CDR3 is 14 amino acids long. The data belong to a study of cytotoxic CD8 clonotypes in ibrutinib-treated CLL. Overall study context: Investigators reported some 25 partial and 2 complete responses; after median around 63 months, approximately 15 patients remained remitted and about twelve progressed.

Libraries were prepared by immunoSEQ multiplex PCR; TCRdb keeps only in-frame clonotypes and omits some of them. The sample records around 140,000 clones, approximately 83% being singletons. General study results and limits: Public clonotypes (which were uncommon) either contracted or remained stable on treatment.

The V gene is TRBV18, the J gene TRBJ1-5, with 7 nucleotides matching TRBD1. This clonotype was sampled from a human donor with chronic lymphocytic leukemia. The source material was PBMCs, sampled after 24 months of ibrutinib treatment. Here the CDR3 DNA reads TGTGCCAGCTCACCGGGACAGCCCAATCAGCCCCAGCATTTT. As protein: CASSPGQPNQPQHF.